The 10 T cell receptor beta chains below come from one sample, sequenced in a study of cytomegalovirus exposure and HLA in healthy donors. 13 Jbeta primers and 60 Vbeta primers were used for the PCR. Measured with immunoSEQ multiplex PCR; TCRdb has only the in-frame clones, and not every one. The sample includes about 150,000 clones, roughly 78% of them seen just once. Sequenced input: PBMCs. Source of these receptors: a man between 45 and 60 years old in good health and CMV-seropositive.

The CDR3 loop reads CASSISSGSSYEQYF. For the CDR3, the DNA is TGTGCCAGTAGTATATCCAGCGGAAGCTCCTACGAGCAGTACTTC. V gene TRBV19 combines with J gene TRBJ2-7; D may be TRBD2 (5 bases). CDR1 and CDR2 (germline): LNHDA, SQIVND (reference sequence). This CDR3 is built from 15 residues. V lost 2 bases, J lost 0 bases, and 11 bases lay in between.

The chain is built from TRBV27 and TRBJ2-7, with 10 bases that match TRBD1. Germline assignment: CDR1 MNHEY and CDR2 SMNVEV (reference sequence). This CDR3 is built from 14 residues. With 4 bases clipped from V and 4 bases from J, the junction kept 4 bases outside the gene matches. CDR3 loop: CASSSTGGVYEQYF. CDR3 sequence (DNA): TGTGCCAGCAGTTCGACAGGGGGCGTGTACGAGCAGTACTTC.

This chain links TRBV5-1 with TRBJ1-4, with 7 nucleotides matching TRBD1. Per the germline V gene, CDR1 is SGHRS and CDR2 is YFSETQ. Trimming removed 0 bases from V and 7 bases from J; junction bases left unmatched: 9. The CDR3 runs to 16 residues. The CDR3, as DNA: TGCGCCAGCAGCTTGGCCGGGTCAGGGGGAACTGAAAAACTGTTTTTT. Its protein product is CASSLAGSGGTEKLFF.

V gene TRBV27 combines with J gene TRBJ2-7; TRBD2 matches 10 bases. Unmatched junction bases numbered 8, after V lost 6 bases and J lost 0 bases. This CDR3 spans 16 amino acids. Germline CDR1 reads MNHEY; CDR2 reads SMNVEV (reference sequence). The CDR3 spells CASSSRLAGPSYEQYF. In DNA form, the CDR3 reads TGTGCCAGCAGCTCGAGACTAGCGGGCCCCTCCTACGAGCAGTACTTC.

The V and J genes are TRBV9 and TRBJ2-3; D is unclear. The CDR3 sequence is 18 residues long. The germline gives CDR1 SGDLS, CDR2 YYNGEE. Between the trimmed V and J ends, which lost 0 bases and 2 bases, there was a span of 19 bases. CDR3 in amino acids: CASSVGLSRGEYTDTQYF. CDR3 nucleotide sequence: TGTGCCAGCAGCGTAGGCCTCTCTAGAGGCGAGTACACAGATACGCAGTATTTT.

The chain has TRBV5-4 and TRBJ1-2, with D tentatively TRBD1 (6 bases). Between the trimmed V and J ends, which lost 4 bases and 4 bases, there was a span of 8 bases. CDR1 and CDR2 (germline): SGHNT, YYREEE (reference sequence). The CDR3 is 12 amino acids. In DNA, the CDR3 is TGTGCCAGCAGCCAGGACAGCTATGGCTACACCTTC. Protein: CASSQDSYGYTF.

V is TRBV29-1 and J is TRBJ2-1, with a tentative D call TRBD2 (5 bases). CDR1 and CDR2 (germline): SQVTM, ANQGSEA. The CDR3 is 10 amino acids. V shed 7 bases and J shed 9 bases, with 10 bases lying between them. This chain's CDR3 is CSARGSEQFF. In nucleotides, the CDR3 is TGCAGCGCTAGAGGGAGTGAGCAGTTCTTC.

The gene calls are TRBV28 and TRBJ2-5, with TRBD2 matching 10 bases. Germline V gene data show CDR1 as MDHEN and CDR2 as SYDVKM. This CDR3 is built from 17 residues. J lost 2 bases, V lost 2 bases, and 8 bases had no gene match. CDR3 in DNA: TGTGCCAGCAGTTTAGCGGCTAGCGGGAGTCGACAAGAGACCCAGTACTTC. Amino acids: CASSLAASGSRQETQYF.

V gene TRBV10-2 combines with J gene TRBJ1-2; TRBD1 aligns across 8 bases. Germline lookup yields CDR1 WSHSY and CDR2 SAAADI. Trimming cost V 4 bases and J 2 bases; bases outside gene matches: 3. The CDR3 loop spans 14 amino acids. CDR3 in amino acids: CASSGTGINYGYTF. Here the CDR3 DNA reads TGCGCCAGCAGTGGGACAGGGATAAACTATGGCTACACCTTC.

The gene calls are TRBV27 and TRBJ2-5; the match to TRBD1 covers 7 bases. With the DNA end fitting TRBJ2-7 better, the J assignment may be wrong. Germline V CDR1 and CDR2: MNHEY, SMNVEV (reference sequence). CDR3 length: 15 residues. The CDR3 DNA reads as TGTGCCAGCAGTTTACAGGGACAGAAATCCTACGAGCAGTACTTC. Amino acids: CASSLQGQKSYEQYF.